The clone carrying this TCR beta chain was recorded once. The data derive from a study of blood T cell repertoires in COVID-19. Across the study: PBMCs, B-cell-depleted T cells, or T cells provided the cDNA or gDNA that made up the material.

In the authors' methods: Estimation of nucleated cell counts relied on the amplification of reference gene primers. TCRdb keeps only in-frame clones here, not all; method: immunoSEQ multiplex PCR. That table is the source of V, J and clone size, and D and trimming were worked out from the DNA. Here the sample spans approximately 330,000 clones, about 90% being singletons. J lost 6 bases, V lost 3 bases, and 16 bases had no gene match. Germline assignment: CDR1 MNHEY and CDR2 SMNVEV (reference sequence). CDR3 length equals 17 residues. Followed over time, Seattle patients had been enrolled while infection was active.

Material for sequencing was peripheral blood. This sequence originates from a woman aged 40 to 50 with COVID-19, enrolled during active disease. The V call is TRBV27, the J call TRBJ1-2, with 7 bases identical to TRBD1. The CDR3 is CASSFRLNSGGTNGYTF. DNA for the CDR3: TGTGCCAGCAGTTTCCGTCTTAATTCAGGGGGAACAAATGGCTACACCTTC.